This T cell receptor (beta chain) was captured in a study of blood T cells in healthy people across ages. A sample-barcoded 5' primer and a J-beta primer mix were used in a second PCR of roughly 6 to 11 cycles. Each cDNA molecule carried a tag from a template-switch adaptor that contained 12 random nucleotides. Individual samples furnished no less than 3 million CDR3-containing paired-end reads apiece. TCRdb independently ran MiXCR on the 5' RACE reads; one entry per CDR3 protein. The sample consists of some 370,000 distinct CDR3 sequences, 50% to 60% of them appearing once. No fewer than 7 million PBMCs went into each sample. A word on this clonotype: The antigen is unknown.

Germline trimming cut 7 bases from V and 4 bases from J; bases unmatched to any gene: 7. Germline V gene lookup returns CDR1 LNHDA and CDR2 SQIVND (reference sequence). This CDR3 is 14 amino acids long. Study-wide results and caveats: CMV status of donors was not determined, possibly confounding expanded clonotype changes.

This clonotype originated in a man aged 60 to 69 in good health. The chain is built from TRBV19 and TRBJ1-2; 9 positions match TRBD1. The specimen sequenced was blood. The DNA for the CDR3 is TGTGCCAGTAACCCGGGACAGGGCGGCTATGGCTACACCTTC. Protein product: CASNPGQGGYGYTF. Full variable domain (missing parts from reference TRBV19 and TRBJ1-2): DGGITQSPKYLFRKEGQNVTLSCEQNLNHDAMYWYRQDPGQGLRLIYYSQIVNDFQKGDIAEGYSVSREKKESFPLTVTSAQKNPTAFYLCASNPGQGGYGYTFGSGTRLTVV.